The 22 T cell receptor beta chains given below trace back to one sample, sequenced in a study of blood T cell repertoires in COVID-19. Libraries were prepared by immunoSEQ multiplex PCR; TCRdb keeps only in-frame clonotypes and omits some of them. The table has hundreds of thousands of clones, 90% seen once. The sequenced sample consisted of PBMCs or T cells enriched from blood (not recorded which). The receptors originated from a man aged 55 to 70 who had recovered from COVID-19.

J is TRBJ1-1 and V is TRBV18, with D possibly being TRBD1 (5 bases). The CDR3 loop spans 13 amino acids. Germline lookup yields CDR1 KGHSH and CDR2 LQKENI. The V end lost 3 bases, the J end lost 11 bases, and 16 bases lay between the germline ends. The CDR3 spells CASSPGLDELAFF. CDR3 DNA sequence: TGTGCCAGCTCACCGGGGCTCGACGAGTTGGCTTTCTTT.

The CDR3 bases are TGCGCCAGCAGCTCGGTGCCGGGACAGGGGTTTGGAAACACCATATATTTT. This encodes CASSSVPGQGFGNTIYF. This chain connects TRBV5-1 to TRBJ1-3; 10 bases are a match to TRBD1. Germline V gene lookup returns CDR1 SGHRS and CDR2 YFSETQ. The CDR3 sequence is 17 residues long. V dropped 3 bases and J dropped 3; count of bases not matched to a gene: 9. Combining the CDR3 with reference TRBV5-1 and TRBJ1-3 gives the whole variable domain KAGVTQTPRYLIKTRGQQVTLSCSPISGHRSVSWYQQTPGQGLQFLFEYFSETQRNKGNFPGRFSGRQFSNSRSEMNVSTLELGDSALYLCASSSVPGQGFGNTIYFGEGSWLTVV.

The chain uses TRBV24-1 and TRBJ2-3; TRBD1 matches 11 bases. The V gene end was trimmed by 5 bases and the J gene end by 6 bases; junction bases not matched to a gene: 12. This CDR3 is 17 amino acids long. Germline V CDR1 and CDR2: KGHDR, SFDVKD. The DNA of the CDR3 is TGTGCCACCAGTGTAGCTGGACAGGGGGCTTCCATGGATACGCAGTATTTT. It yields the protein CATSVAGQGASMDTQYF.

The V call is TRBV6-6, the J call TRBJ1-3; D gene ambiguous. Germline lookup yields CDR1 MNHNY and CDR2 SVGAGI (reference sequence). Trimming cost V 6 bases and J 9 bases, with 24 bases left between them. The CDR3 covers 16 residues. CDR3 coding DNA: TGTGCCAGCAGGCGCGGACCGGCCGAGCGGTCGGGCACCATATATTTT. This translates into CASRRGPAERSGTIYF.

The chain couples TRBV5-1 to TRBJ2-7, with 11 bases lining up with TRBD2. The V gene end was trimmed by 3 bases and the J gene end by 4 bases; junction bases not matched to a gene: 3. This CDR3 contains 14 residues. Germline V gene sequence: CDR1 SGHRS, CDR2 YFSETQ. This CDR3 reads CASSYSGGEYEQYF. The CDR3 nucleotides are TGCGCCAGCAGCTATAGCGGGGGGGAGTACGAGCAGTACTTC.

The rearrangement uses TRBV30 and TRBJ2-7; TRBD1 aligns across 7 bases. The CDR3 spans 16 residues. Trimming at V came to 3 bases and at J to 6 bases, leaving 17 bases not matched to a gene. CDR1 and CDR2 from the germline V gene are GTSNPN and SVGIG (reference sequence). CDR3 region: CAWRTRDSQRRGEQYF. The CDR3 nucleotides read TGTGCCTGGAGAACCCGGGACAGTCAAAGGAGAGGCGAGCAGTACTTC.

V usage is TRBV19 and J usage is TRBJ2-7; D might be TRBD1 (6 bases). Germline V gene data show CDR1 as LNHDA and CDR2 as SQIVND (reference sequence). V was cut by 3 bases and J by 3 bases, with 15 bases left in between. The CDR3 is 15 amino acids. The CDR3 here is CASSMHGQKSYEQYF. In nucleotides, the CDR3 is TGTGCCAGTAGTATGCATGGACAGAAAAGCTACGAGCAGTACTTC.

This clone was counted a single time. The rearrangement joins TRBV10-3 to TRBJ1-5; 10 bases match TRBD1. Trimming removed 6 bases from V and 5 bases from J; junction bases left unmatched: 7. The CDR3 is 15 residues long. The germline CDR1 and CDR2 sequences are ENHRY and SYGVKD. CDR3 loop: CAIRSGTGDDQPQHF. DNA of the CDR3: TGTGCCATCAGATCCGGGACAGGGGATGATCAGCCCCAGCATTTT.

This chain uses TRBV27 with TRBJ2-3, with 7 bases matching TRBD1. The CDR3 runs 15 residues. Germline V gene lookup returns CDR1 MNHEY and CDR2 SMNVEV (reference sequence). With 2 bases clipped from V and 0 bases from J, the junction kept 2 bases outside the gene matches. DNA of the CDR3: TGTGCCAGCAGTTTAGGGACAGTAAGCACAGATACGCAGTATTTT. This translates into CASSLGTVSTDTQYF.

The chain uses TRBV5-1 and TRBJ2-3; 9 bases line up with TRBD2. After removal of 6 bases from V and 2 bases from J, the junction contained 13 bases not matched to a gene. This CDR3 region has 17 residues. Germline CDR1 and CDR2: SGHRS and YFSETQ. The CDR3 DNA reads TGCGCCAGCACCCTAAAAAGACTAGCGGATTTCACAGATACGCAGTATTTT. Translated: CASTLKRLADFTDTQYF. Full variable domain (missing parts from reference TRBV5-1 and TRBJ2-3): KAGVTQTPRYLIKTRGQQVTLSCSPISGHRSVSWYQQTPGQGLQFLFEYFSETQRNKGNFPGRFSGRQFSNSRSEMNVSTLELGDSALYLCASTLKRLADFTDTQYFGPGTRLTVL.

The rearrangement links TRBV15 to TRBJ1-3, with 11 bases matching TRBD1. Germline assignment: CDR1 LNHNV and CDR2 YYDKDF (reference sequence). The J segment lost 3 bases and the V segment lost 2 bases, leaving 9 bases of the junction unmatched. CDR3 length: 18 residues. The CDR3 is CATSRPPGQGGLGNTIYF. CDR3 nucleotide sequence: TGTGCCACCAGCAGACCCCCGGGACAGGGGGGTCTTGGAAACACCATATATTTT.

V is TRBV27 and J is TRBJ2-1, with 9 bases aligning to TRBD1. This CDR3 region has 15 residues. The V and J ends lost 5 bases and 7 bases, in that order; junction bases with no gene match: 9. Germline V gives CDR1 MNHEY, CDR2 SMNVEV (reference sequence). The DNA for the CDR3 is TGTGCCAGCAGTACGGGACAGGGATTTTTGAATGAGCAGTTCTTC. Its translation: CASSTGQGFLNEQFF.

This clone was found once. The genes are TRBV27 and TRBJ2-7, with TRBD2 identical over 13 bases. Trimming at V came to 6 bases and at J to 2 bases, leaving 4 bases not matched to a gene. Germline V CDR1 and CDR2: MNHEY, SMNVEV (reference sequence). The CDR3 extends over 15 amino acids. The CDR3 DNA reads TGTGCCAGCAGCTGGACTAGCGGGGGTACCTACGAGCAGTACTTC. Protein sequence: CASSWTSGGTYEQYF.

This CDR3 is CASSEGGVYGYTF. In DNA form, the CDR3 reads TGTGCCAGCAGTGAAGGGGGGGTCTATGGCTACACCTTC. The chain joins TRBV6-1 to TRBJ1-2; perhaps TRBD1 as D (5 bases). V lost 1 base and J lost 4, with 7 bases in between. Germline CDR1 and CDR2: MNHNS and SASEGT. The CDR3 consists of 13 residues.

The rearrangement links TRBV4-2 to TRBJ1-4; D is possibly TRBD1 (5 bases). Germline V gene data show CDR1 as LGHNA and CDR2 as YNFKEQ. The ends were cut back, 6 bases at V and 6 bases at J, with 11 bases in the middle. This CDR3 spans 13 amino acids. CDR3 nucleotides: TGTGCCAGCAGAGGTGGGGCTTATGAAAAACTGTTTTTT. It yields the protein CASRGGAYEKLFF.

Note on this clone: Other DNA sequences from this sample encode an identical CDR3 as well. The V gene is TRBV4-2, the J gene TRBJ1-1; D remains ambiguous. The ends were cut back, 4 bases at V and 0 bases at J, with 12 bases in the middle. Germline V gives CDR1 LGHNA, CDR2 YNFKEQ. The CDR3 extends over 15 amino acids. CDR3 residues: CASSPSPGVNTEAFF. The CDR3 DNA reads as TGTGCCAGCAGCCCTTCCCCGGGTGTGAACACTGAAGCTTTCTTT.

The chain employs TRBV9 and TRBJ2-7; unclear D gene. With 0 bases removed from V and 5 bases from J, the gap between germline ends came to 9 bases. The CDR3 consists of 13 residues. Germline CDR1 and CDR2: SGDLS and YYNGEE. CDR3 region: CASSVDHGDEQYF. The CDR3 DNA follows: TGTGCCAGCAGCGTAGACCATGGAGACGAGCAGTACTTC.

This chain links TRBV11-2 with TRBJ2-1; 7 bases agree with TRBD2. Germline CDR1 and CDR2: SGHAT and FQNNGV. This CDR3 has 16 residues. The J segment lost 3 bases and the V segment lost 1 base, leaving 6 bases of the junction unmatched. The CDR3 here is CASSLAAGAYYNEQFF. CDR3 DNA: TGTGCCAGCAGCTTAGCGGCGGGAGCCTACTACAATGAGCAGTTCTTC.

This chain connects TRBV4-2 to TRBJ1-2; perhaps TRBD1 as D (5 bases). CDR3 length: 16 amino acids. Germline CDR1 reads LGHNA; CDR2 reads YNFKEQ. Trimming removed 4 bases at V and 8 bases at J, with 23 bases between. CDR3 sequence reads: CASSRASEGRGRGYTF. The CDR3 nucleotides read TGTGCCAGCAGCCGGGCCTCGGAGGGGCGAGGTCGGGGCTACACCTTC.

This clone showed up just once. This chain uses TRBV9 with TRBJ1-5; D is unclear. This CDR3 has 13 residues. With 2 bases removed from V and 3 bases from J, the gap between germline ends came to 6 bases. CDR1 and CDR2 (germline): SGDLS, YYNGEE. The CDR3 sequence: CASSVTYNQPQHF. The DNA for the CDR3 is TGTGCCAGCAGCGTCACTTACAATCAGCCCCAGCATTTT.

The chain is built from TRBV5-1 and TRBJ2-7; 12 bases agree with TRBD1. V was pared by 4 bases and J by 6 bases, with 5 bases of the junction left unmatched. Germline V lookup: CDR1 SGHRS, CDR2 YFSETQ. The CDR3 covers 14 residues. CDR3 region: CASSLGQGASEQYF. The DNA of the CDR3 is TGCGCCAGCAGCCTGGGACAGGGGGCGAGCGAGCAGTACTTC. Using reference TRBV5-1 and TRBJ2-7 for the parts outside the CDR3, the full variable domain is KAGVTQTPRYLIKTRGQQVTLSCSPISGHRSVSWYQQTPGQGLQFLFEYFSETQRNKGNFPGRFSGRQFSNSRSEMNVSTLELGDSALYLCASSLGQGASEQYFGPGTRLTVT.

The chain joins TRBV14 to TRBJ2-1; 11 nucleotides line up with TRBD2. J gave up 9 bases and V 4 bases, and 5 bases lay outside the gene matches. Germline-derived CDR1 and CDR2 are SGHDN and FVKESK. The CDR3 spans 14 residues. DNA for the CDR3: TGTGCCAGCAGCCTGGGGCTAGCGGGAGGTGAGCAGTTCTTC. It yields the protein CASSLGLAGGEQFF.